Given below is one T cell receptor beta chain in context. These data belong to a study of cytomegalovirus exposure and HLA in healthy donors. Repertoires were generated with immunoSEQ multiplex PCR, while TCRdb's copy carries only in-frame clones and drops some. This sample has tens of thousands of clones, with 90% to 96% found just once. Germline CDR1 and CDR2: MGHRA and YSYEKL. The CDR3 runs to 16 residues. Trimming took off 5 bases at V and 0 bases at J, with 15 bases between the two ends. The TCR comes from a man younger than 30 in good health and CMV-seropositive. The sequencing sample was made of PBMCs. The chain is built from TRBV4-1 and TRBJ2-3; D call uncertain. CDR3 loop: CASSFRIAVSTDTQYF. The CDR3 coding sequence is TGCGCCAGCAGCTTCCGGATTGCGGTTAGCACAGATACGCAGTATTTT.